The 8 T cell receptor beta chains given below trace back to one sample, sequenced in a study of blood T cell repertoires in COVID-19. TCRdb's copy holds only in-frame clones and misses some; the assay was immunoSEQ multiplex PCR. This table has about 160,000 clones, roughly 85% appearing once. The sequenced sample consisted of peripheral blood. These receptors all come from a woman aged 60-75 years with COVID-19, enrolled during active disease.

This clone came up a few times. The chain joins TRBV7-9 to TRBJ2-2; 7 bases are shared with TRBD1. V lost 5 bases to trimming and J lost 1 base; unmatched junction nucleotides: 7. Germline lookup yields CDR1 SEHNR and CDR2 FQNEAQ (reference sequence). The CDR3 has 16 amino acids. CDR3 protein: CASSIQRGRNTGELFF. CDR3 in DNA: TGTGCCAGCAGCATTCAAAGGGGGCGGAACACCGGGGAGCTGTTTTTT.

This clone came up once. V is TRBV29-1 and J is TRBJ1-1; possible D gene TRBD1, 5 bases. V lost 1 base and J 3 bases, leaving 6 bases between the germline ends. The CDR3 has 12 residues. In germline, CDR1 is SQVTM, CDR2 ANQGSEA. The CDR3 loop reads CSVEGGDTEAFF. For the CDR3, the DNA is TGCAGCGTTGAAGGGGGGGACACTGAAGCTTTCTTT.

V is TRBV13 and J is TRBJ2-1, with 10 bases that match TRBD2. With 5 bases clipped from V and 8 bases from J, the junction kept 9 bases outside the gene matches. Germline lookup yields CDR1 PRHDT and CDR2 FYEKMQ (reference sequence). CDR3 length equals 15 residues. CDR3 in amino acids: CASSIQREGVDEQFF. Here the CDR3 DNA reads TGTGCCAGCAGCATTCAGCGGGAGGGCGTCGATGAGCAGTTCTTC.

The rearrangement uses TRBV9 and TRBJ2-1; D is unclear. Trimming took 0 bases from V and 9 from J, leaving 7 bases between them. The CDR3 is 12 amino acids. The germline CDR1 and CDR2 sequences are SGDLS and YYNGEE. The CDR3 bases are TGTGCCAGCAGCGTAGATTACTCTGAGCAGTTCTTC. It is translated as CASSVDYSEQFF. The variable domain in full, with the rest retrieved from reference TRBV9 and TRBJ2-1, is DSGVTQTPKHLITATGQRVTLRCSPRSGDLSVYWYQQSLDQGLQFLIQYYNGEERAKGNILERFSAQQFPDLHSELNLSSLELGDSALYFCASSVDYSEQFFGPGTRLTVL.

This rearrangement joins TRBV19 to TRBJ1-1; D perhaps matches TRBD1 (5 bases). Germline loops: CDR1 LNHDA, CDR2 SQIVND (reference sequence). The V end was cut by 6 bases, the J end by 3 bases, with 17 bases between. The CDR3 spans 15 residues. DNA for the CDR3: TGTGCCAGTAGCCCCACCGGAGGGGCACACACTGAAGCTTTCTTT. Translated: CASSPTGGAHTEAFF.

V is TRBV5-4 and J is TRBJ1-5, with a weak D call TRBD1 (6 bases). The length of the CDR3 is 18 residues. Germline CDR1 reads SGHNT; CDR2 reads YYREEE (reference sequence). Trimming took 2 bases from V and 4 from J, leaving 22 bases between them. The CDR3 DNA is TGTGCCAGCAGCTTTGGAGGGGGGGGGCCCCTCGGAAATCAGCCCCAGCATTTT. Its translation: CASSFGGGGPLGNQPQHF.

The V call is TRBV5-5, the J call TRBJ1-1; D possibly corresponds to TRBD1 (5 bases). V gave up 3 bases and J gave up 2 bases, with 14 bases separating them. CDR1 SGHKS and CDR2 YYEKEE come from the germline V gene (reference sequence). The CDR3 runs to 15 residues. DNA for the CDR3: TGTGCCAGCAGCTACGCATTAGACAGTAACACTGAAGCTTTCTTT. It specifies CASSYALDSNTEAFF.

This clone was detected once. The V gene is TRBV13, the J gene TRBJ2-1, with 8 bases fitting TRBD2. In germline, CDR1 is PRHDT, CDR2 FYEKMQ (reference sequence). J gave up 0 bases and V 3 bases, and 10 bases lay outside the gene matches. CDR3 size: 18 residues. The CDR3 loop is CASSFIPSGRSSYNEQFF. CDR3 sequence (DNA): TGTGCCAGCAGCTTTATCCCTAGCGGGCGCAGCTCCTACAATGAGCAGTTCTTC.